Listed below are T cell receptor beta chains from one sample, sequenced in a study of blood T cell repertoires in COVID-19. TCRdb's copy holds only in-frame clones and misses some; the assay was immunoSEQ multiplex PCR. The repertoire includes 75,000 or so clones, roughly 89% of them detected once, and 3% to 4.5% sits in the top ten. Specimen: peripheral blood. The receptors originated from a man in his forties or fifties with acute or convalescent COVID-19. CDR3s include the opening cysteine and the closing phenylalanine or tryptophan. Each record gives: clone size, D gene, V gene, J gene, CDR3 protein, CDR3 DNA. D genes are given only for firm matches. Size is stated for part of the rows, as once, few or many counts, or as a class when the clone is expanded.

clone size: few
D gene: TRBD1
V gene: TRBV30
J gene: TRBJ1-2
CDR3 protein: CAWDREGQGNYGYTF
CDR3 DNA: TGTGCCTGGGATCGGGAGGGACAGGGCAACTATGGCTACACCTTC

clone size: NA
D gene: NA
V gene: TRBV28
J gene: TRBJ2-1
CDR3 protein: CASSSTGAYNEQFF
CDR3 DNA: TGTGCCAGCAGTTCAACGGGGGCCTACAATGAGCAGTTCTTC

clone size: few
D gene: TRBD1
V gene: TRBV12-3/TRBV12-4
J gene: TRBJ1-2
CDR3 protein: CASTTDRAYGYTF
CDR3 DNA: TGTGCCAGCACCACGGACAGGGCCTATGGCTACACCTTC

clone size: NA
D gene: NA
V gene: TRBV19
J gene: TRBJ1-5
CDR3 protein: CASSILRQGLNQPQHF
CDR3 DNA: TGTGCCAGTAGTATTCTTCGGCAGGGCCTCAATCAGCCCCAGCATTTT

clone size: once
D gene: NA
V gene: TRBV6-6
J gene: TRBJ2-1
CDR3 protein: CASSSRQEEFHEQFF
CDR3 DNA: TGTGCCAGCAGCTCCCGACAGGAGGAGTTCCATGAGCAGTTCTTC

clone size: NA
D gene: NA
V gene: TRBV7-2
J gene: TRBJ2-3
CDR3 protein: CASSIQASTDTQYF
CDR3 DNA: TGTGCCAGCAGCATACAGGCGAGCACAGATACGCAGTATTTT

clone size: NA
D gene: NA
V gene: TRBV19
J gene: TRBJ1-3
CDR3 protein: CAVRQDRGPRPVGNTIYF
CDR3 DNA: TGTGCCGTCCGGCAGGACAGAGGCCCTCGACCTGTCGGAAACACCATATATTTT

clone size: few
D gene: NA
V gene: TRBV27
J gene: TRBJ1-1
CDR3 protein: CASSLGGRGKNTEAFF
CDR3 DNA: TGTGCCAGCAGTTTGGGGGGAAGGGGAAAGAACACTGAAGCTTTCTTT

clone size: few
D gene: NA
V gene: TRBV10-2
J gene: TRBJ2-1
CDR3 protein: CASSDTGGNNEQFF
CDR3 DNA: TGCGCCAGCAGTGATACCGGCGGAAACAATGAGCAGTTCTTC

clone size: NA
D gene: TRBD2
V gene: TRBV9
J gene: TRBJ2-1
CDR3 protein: CASSVDGGEYNEQFF
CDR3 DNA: TGTGCCAGCAGCGTAGACGGGGGGGAGTACAATGAGCAGTTCTTC

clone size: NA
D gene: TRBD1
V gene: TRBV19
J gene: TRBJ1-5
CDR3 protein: CASSLRTGGTSNQPQHF
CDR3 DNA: TGTGCCAGTAGCCTCCGGACAGGCGGAACTAGCAATCAGCCCCAGCATTTT

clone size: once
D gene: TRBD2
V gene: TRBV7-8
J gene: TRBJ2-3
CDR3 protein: CASSIRPRGGQDTQYF
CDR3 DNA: TGTGCCAGCAGCATACGCCCCCGGGGGGGCCAGGATACGCAGTATTTT

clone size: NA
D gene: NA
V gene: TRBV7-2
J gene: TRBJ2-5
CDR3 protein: CASSLTPVLQETQYF
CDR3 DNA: TGTGCCAGCAGCTTAACCCCGGTTTTGCAAGAGACCCAGTACTTC

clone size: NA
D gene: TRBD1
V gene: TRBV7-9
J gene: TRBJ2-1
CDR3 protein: CASSTRDRAYNEQFF
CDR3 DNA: TGTGCCAGCAGCACCCGGGACAGGGCTTACAATGAGCAGTTCTTC

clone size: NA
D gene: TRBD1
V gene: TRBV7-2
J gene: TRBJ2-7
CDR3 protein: CASSQTGGSSYEQYF
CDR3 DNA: TGTGCCAGCAGCCAGACAGGGGGCAGTTCCTACGAGCAGTACTTC

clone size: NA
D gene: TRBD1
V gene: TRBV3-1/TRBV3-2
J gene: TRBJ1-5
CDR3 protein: CASSFSDGGQGSNQPQHF
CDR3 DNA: TGTGCCAGCAGCTTCTCCGATGGTGGACAGGGAAGCAATCAGCCCCAGCATTTT

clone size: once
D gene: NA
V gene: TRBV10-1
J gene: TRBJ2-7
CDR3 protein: CASSESSGLTYEQYF
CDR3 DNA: TGCGCCAGCAGTGAGTCCTCGGGACTCACCTACGAGCAGTACTTC